This T cell receptor (beta chain) came from a study of control samples from healthy donors and cancer patients. The CDR3 totals 12 residues. V lost 0 bases, J lost 6 bases, and 5 bases lay in between. The germline V gene has CDR1 LGHNA and CDR2 YNFKEQ. Produced via immunoSEQ multiplex PCR; TCRdb's table is partial and in-frame only. The data hold about 130,000 clones, with approximately 92% observed a single time. The chain combines TRBV4-2 with TRBJ1-2; D is unresolved. Sequenced material: blood. The sequence came from a man between 18 and 29 years old in good health. DNA for the CDR3: TGTGCCAGCAGCCAAGACCTGGATGGCTACACCTTC. Its protein is CASSQDLDGYTF.